A single sample is the source of the 30 T cell receptor beta chains below, sequenced in a study of Graves' ophthalmopathy and Graves' hyperthyroidism. Using RNA transcripts, the TCR beta CDR3 regions were amplified. HTBI-primed RT-PCR formed the first round, and a multiplex PCR formed the second. A single record per CDR3 protein comes from TCRdb applying MiXCR to the multiplex PCR reads. The sample consists of 240,000 or so distinct CDR3 sequences, around 42% of them appearing once. The sequenced sample consisted of peripheral blood. These TCRs come from an adult man with Graves' ophthalmopathy.

The rearrangement uses TRBV7-2 and TRBJ2-1; D is perhaps TRBD1 (6 bases). V dropped 1 base and J dropped 8 bases, with 15 bases sitting between them. The CDR3 is 15 amino acids. Germline CDR1 SGHTA, CDR2 FQGNSA. The CDR3 nucleotides read TGTGCCAGCAGCTTAGAGGGGGTCGCCGTAGATGAGCAGTTCTTC. This encodes CASSLEGVAVDEQFF.

In this sample, this clonotype turned up once. The chain uses TRBV12-3 or TRBV12-4 and TRBJ2-7; the D gene is possibly TRBD2 (6 bases). With 7 bases removed from V and 5 bases from J, the gap between germline ends came to 15 bases. This CDR3 is 13 amino acids long. As DNA, the CDR3 is TGTGCCAGCACTCCGGGACTCATCCACGAGCAGTACTTC. Translation: CASTPGLIHEQYF.

The rearrangement joins TRBV7-9 to TRBJ2-7, with a possible D match to TRBD2 (6 bases). Per germline, CDR1 SEHNR and CDR2 FQNEAQ (reference sequence). The CDR3 covers 15 residues. The V end was cut by 2 bases, the J end by 0 bases, with 11 bases between. DNA for the CDR3: TGTGCCAGCAGCTTATTCCAGCGGGCCTCCTACGAGCAGTACTTC. Translating gives CASSLFQRASYEQYF.

The chain links TRBV12-3 or TRBV12-4 to TRBJ1-1; D gene unclear. V was shortened by 10 bases and J by 4 bases, with 13 bases between the two germline ends. CDR3 length equals 12 residues. The CDR3 DNA sequence: TGTGCCACACGGCGGGGAGGCACTGAAGCTTTCTTT. Residues: CATRRGGTEAFF.

The chain recombines TRBV9 with TRBJ2-2; 7 bases fit TRBD1. Germline V lookup: CDR1 SGDLS, CDR2 YYNGEE. The J segment lost 1 base and the V segment lost 3 bases, leaving 9 bases of the junction unmatched. The CDR3 spans 17 residues. The CDR3 loop reads CASSEHPRDRNTGELFF. CDR3 bases: TGTGCCAGCAGCGAACACCCTCGGGACAGGAACACCGGGGAGCTGTTTTTT.

V gene TRBV4-1 combines with J gene TRBJ1-5; maybe TRBD1 (5 bases). Germline CDR1 is MGHRA and CDR2 is YSYEKL. Between the trimmed V and J ends, which lost 0 bases and 9 bases, there was a span of 12 bases. The CDR3 runs 14 residues. For the CDR3, the DNA is TGCGCCAGCAGCCAAGAGGGGGAGGGCCGGCCCCAGCATTTT. Its protein is CASSQEGEGRPQHF.

The rearrangement joins TRBV19 to TRBJ2-3; possibly TRBD2 for D (6 bases). Germline values: CDR1 LNHDA, CDR2 SQIVND (reference sequence). Between the trimmed V and J ends, which lost 6 bases and 2 bases, there was a span of 9 bases. The CDR3 consists of 13 residues. In DNA, the CDR3 is TGTGCCAGTAGCGGGACTGTCACAGATACGCAGTATTTT. This translates into CASSGTVTDTQYF.

The rearrangement joins TRBV7-9 to TRBJ1-5, with a weak D call TRBD1 (5 bases). This CDR3 spans 14 amino acids. Germline V gives CDR1 SEHNR, CDR2 FQNEAQ (reference sequence). V was trimmed by 0 bases and J by 9 bases, leaving 12 bases between them. This CDR3 is CASSLAGTISPQHF. CDR3 bases: TGTGCCAGCAGCTTAGCAGGGACCATCTCGCCCCAGCATTTT.

V gene TRBV20-1 combines with J gene TRBJ1-1; 7 nucleotides match TRBD1. V dropped 8 bases and J dropped 3; count of bases not matched to a gene: 18. Germline lookup yields CDR1 DFQATT and CDR2 SNEGSKA (reference sequence). The CDR3 is 16 amino acids. The CDR3 sequence is CSLLTLLRQGDTEAFF. The CDR3 DNA reads TGCAGTCTCCTCACCCTTCTTAGACAGGGCGACACTGAAGCTTTCTTT.

The chain employs TRBV3-1 and TRBJ2-7, with D possibly being TRBD2 (5 bases). The CDR3 runs to 15 residues. Per the germline V gene, CDR1 is LGHDT and CDR2 is YNNKEL (reference sequence). V lost 1 base, J lost 2 bases, and 12 bases lay in between. CDR3 DNA sequence: TGTGCCAGCAGCCAAGGATACGGACTTACCTACGAGCAGTACTTC. The encoded protein is CASSQGYGLTYEQYF.

In DNA, the CDR3 is TGTGCCAGCAGCCTGGGACTAGCGGGATTAGAGACCCAGTACTTC. It encodes CASSLGLAGLETQYF. This sequence joins TRBV9 and TRBJ2-5; 13 bases match TRBD2. V shed 4 bases, J shed 4 bases, and the junction held 4 bases outside the gene matches. This CDR3 is 15 amino acids long. Germline V gene data show CDR1 as SGDLS and CDR2 as YYNGEE.

V gene TRBV5-8 combines with J gene TRBJ2-7; D gene unclear. Between the trimmed V and J ends, which lost 4 bases and 7 bases, there was a span of 33 bases. The germline V gene has CDR1 SGHTS and CDR2 YDEGEE. This CDR3 spans 19 amino acids. CDR3: CASSQENSGPISFLGEQYF. The CDR3 DNA reads TGTGCCAGCAGCCAAGAGAATTCAGGACCTATATCTTTTCTTGGGGAGCAGTACTTC. The full variable domain, in which reference TRBV5-8 and TRBJ2-7 provide the parts outside the CDR3, is EAGVTQSPTHLIKTRGQQATLRCSPISGHTSVYWYQQALGLGLQFLLWYDEGEERNRGNFPPRFSGRQFPNYSSELNVNALELEDSALYLCASSQENSGPISFLGEQYFGPGTRLTVT.

This clonotype was picked up a small number of times. This rearrangement joins TRBV7-9 to TRBJ1-1, with D unclear. There are 14 residues in the CDR3. Germline V gene data show CDR1 as SEHNR and CDR2 as FQNEAQ (reference sequence). V was pared by 5 bases and J by 1 base, with 11 bases between. For the CDR3, the DNA is TGTGCCAGCAGCGGGAATCCGGCGAACACTGAAGCTTTCTTT. It encodes CASSGNPANTEAFF.

The CDR3 region has the DNA TGTGCTAGTGGTTTGGGGACAATCGGGACCCAGTACTTC. Amino acids: CASGLGTIGTQYF. The chain is built from TRBV12-5 and TRBJ2-5; tentative D call: TRBD1 (5 bases). The CDR3 is made up of 13 amino acids. From germline, CDR1 is LGHNT and CDR2 FRNRAP. Trimming pared 1 base from V and 7 bases from J, leaving 10 bases between.

The chain links TRBV20-1 to TRBJ1-4, with D perhaps matching TRBD1 (5 bases). V was pared by 1 base and J by 6 bases, with 6 bases between. The CDR3 is 12 residues long. The germline V gene has CDR1 DFQATT and CDR2 SNEGSKA (reference sequence). The DNA for the CDR3 is TGCAGTGCTAGAGTCAGGGATGAAAAACTGTTTTTT. As protein: CSARVRDEKLFF.

Remarks on this clonotype: At one end, the junction sequence differs from germline, possibly due to a read error. The V and J genes are TRBV7-8 and TRBJ2-3, with D possibly called TRBD1 or TRBD2 (5 bases each). The CDR3 covers 13 residues. Germline V lookup: CDR1 SGHVS, CDR2 FQNEAQ. This CDR3 reads CASSPGTKDTQYF. CDR3 in DNA: TGCGCCAGCAGCCCAGGGACGAAAGATACGCAGTATTTT.

This clonotype was counted once. The V call is TRBV11-2, the J call TRBJ1-3, with D unresolved. V was trimmed by 0 bases and J by 2 bases, leaving 5 bases between them. This CDR3 contains 14 residues. Germline values: CDR1 SGHAT, CDR2 FQNNGV. The CDR3 spells CASSLDGAGNTIYF. CDR3 sequence (DNA): TGTGCCAGCAGCTTAGATGGGGCTGGAAACACCATATATTTT.

This sequence joins TRBV19 and TRBJ1-4; 7 bases map to TRBD1. Trimming took 5 bases from V and 7 from J; bases not matched to a gene: 16. The CDR3 has 17 residues. CDR1 is LNHDA, CDR2 SQIVND, per germline (reference sequence). The DNA of the CDR3 is TGTGCCAGTAGTTCTCCACTTTCGACAGGGAGGACTGAAAAACTGTTTTTT. This encodes CASSSPLSTGRTEKLFF.

V gene TRBV19 combines with J gene TRBJ2-7, with unresolved D. Deletions cut 5 bases from V and 5 bases from J, with 16 bases between. This CDR3 has 14 residues. The germline V gene has CDR1 LNHDA and CDR2 SQIVND (reference sequence). CDR3 nucleotide sequence: TGTGCCAGTAGTCCTCGGACCCCCTGGGACGAGCAGTACTTC. Amino acids: CASSPRTPWDEQYF.

The chain is built from TRBV9 and TRBJ1-6; 9 nucleotides match TRBD1. The CDR3 runs 13 residues. CDR1 SGDLS and CDR2 YYNGEE come from the germline V gene. J gave up 10 bases and V 5 bases, and 4 bases lay outside the gene matches. Here the CDR3 reads CASSSDRGSPLHF. CDR3 DNA sequence: TGTGCCAGCAGTTCGGACAGGGGATCACCCCTCCACTTT.

The gene calls are TRBV19 and TRBJ1-2, with 10 bases fitting TRBD1. The V and J ends lost 7 bases and 3 bases, in that order; junction bases with no gene match: 8. CDR3 length: 15 amino acids. Germline CDR1 and CDR2: LNHDA and SQIVND (reference sequence). The CDR3 coding sequence is TGTGCCAGTACCCCACCCGGGACAGGGGACTATGGCTACACCTTC. Translated: CASTPPGTGDYGYTF.

This chain connects TRBV3-1 to TRBJ2-5; D possibly matches TRBD1 or TRBD2 (5 bases each). The CDR3 is 12 amino acids. V lost 6 bases to trimming and J lost 5 bases, with 10 bases between them. Germline assignment: CDR1 LGHDT and CDR2 YNNKEL (reference sequence). The CDR3 region has the DNA TGTGCCAGCAGAGGAGAGGGGGAGACCCAGTACTTC. Translated, it gives CASRGEGETQYF.

This clonotype was counted a single time. The V and J genes are TRBV12-3 or TRBV12-4 and TRBJ2-5; possibly TRBD2 for D (6 bases). The CDR3 extends over 16 amino acids. With 6 bases removed from V and 5 bases from J, the gap between germline ends came to 22 bases. CDR3 nucleotides: TGTGCCAGCAGCCTCCCGGGAGCAGGGCCCCGGGAGACCCAGTACTTC. Protein product: CASSLPGAGPRETQYF.

This clonotype was seen more than once but under ten times. CDR3 protein: CASTRGEEETQYF. The CDR3 coding sequence is TGCGCCAGCACGCGGGGGGAAGAGGAGACCCAGTACTTC. The rearrangement uses TRBV10-2 and TRBJ2-5; 8 nucleotides agree with TRBD2. The CDR3 consists of 13 residues. The V gene's germline CDR1 is WSHSY and CDR2 SAAADI. Trimming removed 7 bases from V and 5 bases from J; junction bases left unmatched: 6.

The rearrangement uses TRBV29-1 and TRBJ1-2, with a tentative D call TRBD1 (6 bases). V lost 2 bases, J lost 4 bases, and 14 bases lay in between. Germline values: CDR1 SQVTM, CDR2 ANQGSEA. CDR3 length: 14 amino acids. In nucleotides, the CDR3 is TGCAGCGTTGAATCGGGCAGGGGTGGCTATGGCTACACCTTC. It yields the protein CSVESGRGGYGYTF.

The chain combines TRBV5-1 with TRBJ1-2; 8 nucleotides agree with TRBD1. V lost 4 bases to trimming and J lost 0 bases; unmatched junction nucleotides: 14. CDR3 size: 18 residues. The germline V gene has CDR1 SGHRS and CDR2 YFSETQ. Here the CDR3 reads CASSPGNGQGNSNYGYTF. CDR3 in DNA: TGCGCCAGCAGCCCAGGAAACGGACAGGGAAATTCTAACTATGGCTACACCTTC.

Comment on this clonotype: A read error is possible here, since a much larger clone lies one base away. The chain recombines TRBV15 with TRBJ2-7; D not certain. CDR1 and CDR2 (germline): LNHNV, YYDKDF (reference sequence). Trimming took off 1 base at V and 3 bases at J, with 10 bases between the two ends. The CDR3 length is 14 residues. CDR3: CATSRGDTGYEQYF. The CDR3 DNA sequence: TGTGCCACCAGCAGAGGTGATACGGGCTACGAGCAGTACTTC.

The rearrangement joins TRBV5-4 to TRBJ1-4; 12 bases align to TRBD1. Per the germline V gene, CDR1 is SGHNT and CDR2 is YYREEE (reference sequence). This CDR3 is built from 15 residues. The junction had 7 bases not matched to a gene; V was cut back by 5 bases and J by 8 bases. The CDR3 is CASRQTGTGGEKLFF. In DNA form, the CDR3 reads TGTGCCAGCAGACAAACCGGGACAGGGGGCGAAAAACTGTTTTTT.

J is TRBJ2-5 and V is TRBV19, with 8 bases that match TRBD2. This CDR3 is 16 amino acids long. V gave up 3 bases and J gave up 1 base; unmatched junction bases: 7. From germline, CDR1 is LNHDA and CDR2 SQIVND (reference sequence). The CDR3 DNA is TGTGCCAGTAGTATGGGGGCGGGAGGCCGCCAAGAGACCCAGTACTTC. It specifies CASSMGAGGRQETQYF.

The gene calls are TRBV5-8 and TRBJ1-2; no firm D call. Per germline, CDR1 SGHTS and CDR2 YDEGEE. V lost 4 bases, J lost 7 bases, and 29 bases lay in between. There are 18 residues in the CDR3. CDR3 loop: CASSPYAVGQRLSAGYTF. CDR3 DNA: TGTGCCAGCAGCCCCTATGCAGTTGGGCAGCGCCTTTCGGCTGGCTACACCTTC.